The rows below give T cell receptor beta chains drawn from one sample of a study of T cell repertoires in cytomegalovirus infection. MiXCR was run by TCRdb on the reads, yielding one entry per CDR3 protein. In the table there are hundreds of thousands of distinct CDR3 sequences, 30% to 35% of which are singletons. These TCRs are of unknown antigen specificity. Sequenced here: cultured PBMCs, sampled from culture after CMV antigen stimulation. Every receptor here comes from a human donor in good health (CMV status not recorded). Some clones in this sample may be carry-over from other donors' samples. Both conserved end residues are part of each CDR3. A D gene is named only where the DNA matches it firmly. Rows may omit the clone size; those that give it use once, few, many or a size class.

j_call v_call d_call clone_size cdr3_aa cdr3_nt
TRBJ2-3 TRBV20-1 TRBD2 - CSAHVLLGSSGILAGTSTDTQYF TGCAGTGCCCACGTACTACTAGGAAGCTCGGGTATTTTAGCGGGGACTAGCACAGATACGCAGTATTTT
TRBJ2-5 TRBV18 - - CASSPVGAQETQYF TGTGCCAGCTCACCGGTAGGGGCCCAAGAGACCCAGTACTTC
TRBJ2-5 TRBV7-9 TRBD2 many CASSPRLWGPGRETQYF TGTGCCAGCAGCCCCAGGTTGTGGGGTCCCGGGAGGGAGACCCAGTACTTC
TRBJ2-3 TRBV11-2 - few CASSPRQITDTQYF TGTGCCAGCAGCCCCCGACAGATCACAGATACGCAGTATTTT
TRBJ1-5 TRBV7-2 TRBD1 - CASSTQGQGDQPQHF TGTGCCAGCAGCACCCAGGGGCAGGGGGATCAGCCCCAGCATTTT
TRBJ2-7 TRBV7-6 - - CASSLGARNEQYF TGTGCCAGCAGCTTAGGGGCCCGGAACGAGCAGTACTTC
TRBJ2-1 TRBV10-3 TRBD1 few CATETGGYNEQFF TGTGCCACCGAGACAGGGGGCTATAATGAGCAGTTCTTC
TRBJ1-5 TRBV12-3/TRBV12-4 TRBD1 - CASSPDRVDQPQHF TGTGCCAGCAGTCCGGACAGGGTCGATCAGCCCCAGCATTTT
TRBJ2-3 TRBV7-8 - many CASSLAGWGGTDTQYF TGTGCCAGCAGCTTAGCGGGTTGGGGCGGAACAGATACGCAGTATTTT
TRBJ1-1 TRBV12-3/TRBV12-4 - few CASSPLRQERAFF TGTGCCAGCAGTCCCCTTCGACAGGAGAGAGCTTTCTTT